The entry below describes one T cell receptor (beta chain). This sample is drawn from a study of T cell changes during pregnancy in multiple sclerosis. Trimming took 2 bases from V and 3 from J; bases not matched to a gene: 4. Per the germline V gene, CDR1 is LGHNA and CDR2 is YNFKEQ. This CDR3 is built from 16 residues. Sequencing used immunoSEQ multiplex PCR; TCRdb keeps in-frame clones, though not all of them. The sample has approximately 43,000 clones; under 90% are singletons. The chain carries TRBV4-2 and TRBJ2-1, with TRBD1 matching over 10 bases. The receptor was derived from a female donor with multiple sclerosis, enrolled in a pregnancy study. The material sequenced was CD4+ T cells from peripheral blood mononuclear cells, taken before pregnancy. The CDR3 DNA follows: TGTGCCAGCAGCCAATCAGGGACAGGGGTCTACAATGAGCAGTTCTTC. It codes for CASSQSGTGVYNEQFF.